This TCR beta chain was identified during a study of neurological immune-mediated disorders. Each TCR transcript was tagged with a 10-nucleotide random UMI during 5'RACE. TCRdb reprocessed the 5' RACE reads via MiXCR and lists one record per CDR3 protein. The sample carries 87,000 or so distinct CDR3 sequences, approximately 3.5% recorded once. In its sample, this clonotype was seen many times. V lost 0 bases to trimming and J lost 2 bases; unmatched junction nucleotides: 6. CDR1 and CDR2 from the germline V gene are LGHNA and YSLEER. CDR3 length: 16 residues. This sequence joins TRBV4-3 and TRBJ2-5; TRBD1 aligns across 7 bases. The sequenced material came from PBMCs. The TCR originated in a woman aged 45 to 65 with multiple sclerosis. The DNA of the CDR3 is TGCGCCAGCAGCCAAGATCACAGGGGCGGGCAAGAGACCCAGTACTTC. It specifies CASSQDHRGGQETQYF.